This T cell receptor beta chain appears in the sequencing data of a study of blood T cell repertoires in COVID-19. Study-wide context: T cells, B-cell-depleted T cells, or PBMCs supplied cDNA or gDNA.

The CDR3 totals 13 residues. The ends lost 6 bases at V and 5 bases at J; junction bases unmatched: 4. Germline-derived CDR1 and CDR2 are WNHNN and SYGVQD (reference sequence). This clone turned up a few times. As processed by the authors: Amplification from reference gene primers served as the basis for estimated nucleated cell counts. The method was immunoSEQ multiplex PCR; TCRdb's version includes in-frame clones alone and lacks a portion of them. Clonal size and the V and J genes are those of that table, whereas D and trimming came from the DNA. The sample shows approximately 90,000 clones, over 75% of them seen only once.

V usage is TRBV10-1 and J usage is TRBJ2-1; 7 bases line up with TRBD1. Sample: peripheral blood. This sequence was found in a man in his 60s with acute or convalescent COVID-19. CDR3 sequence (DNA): TGCGCCAGCAGCGGACAGGTCAACAATGAGCAGTTCTTC. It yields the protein CASSGQVNNEQFF.